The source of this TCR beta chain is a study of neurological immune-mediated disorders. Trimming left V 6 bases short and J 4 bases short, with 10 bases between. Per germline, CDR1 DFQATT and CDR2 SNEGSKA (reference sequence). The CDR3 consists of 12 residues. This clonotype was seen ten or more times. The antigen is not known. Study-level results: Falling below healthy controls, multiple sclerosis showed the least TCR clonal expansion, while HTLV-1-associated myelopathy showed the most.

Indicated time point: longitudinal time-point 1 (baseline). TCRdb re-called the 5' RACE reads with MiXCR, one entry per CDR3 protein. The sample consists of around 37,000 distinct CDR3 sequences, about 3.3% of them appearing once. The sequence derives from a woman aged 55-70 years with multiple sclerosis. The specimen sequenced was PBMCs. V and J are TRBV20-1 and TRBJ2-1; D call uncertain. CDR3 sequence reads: CSADDQYNEQFF. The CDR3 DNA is TGCAGTGCAGACGACCAGTACAATGAGCAGTTCTTC.